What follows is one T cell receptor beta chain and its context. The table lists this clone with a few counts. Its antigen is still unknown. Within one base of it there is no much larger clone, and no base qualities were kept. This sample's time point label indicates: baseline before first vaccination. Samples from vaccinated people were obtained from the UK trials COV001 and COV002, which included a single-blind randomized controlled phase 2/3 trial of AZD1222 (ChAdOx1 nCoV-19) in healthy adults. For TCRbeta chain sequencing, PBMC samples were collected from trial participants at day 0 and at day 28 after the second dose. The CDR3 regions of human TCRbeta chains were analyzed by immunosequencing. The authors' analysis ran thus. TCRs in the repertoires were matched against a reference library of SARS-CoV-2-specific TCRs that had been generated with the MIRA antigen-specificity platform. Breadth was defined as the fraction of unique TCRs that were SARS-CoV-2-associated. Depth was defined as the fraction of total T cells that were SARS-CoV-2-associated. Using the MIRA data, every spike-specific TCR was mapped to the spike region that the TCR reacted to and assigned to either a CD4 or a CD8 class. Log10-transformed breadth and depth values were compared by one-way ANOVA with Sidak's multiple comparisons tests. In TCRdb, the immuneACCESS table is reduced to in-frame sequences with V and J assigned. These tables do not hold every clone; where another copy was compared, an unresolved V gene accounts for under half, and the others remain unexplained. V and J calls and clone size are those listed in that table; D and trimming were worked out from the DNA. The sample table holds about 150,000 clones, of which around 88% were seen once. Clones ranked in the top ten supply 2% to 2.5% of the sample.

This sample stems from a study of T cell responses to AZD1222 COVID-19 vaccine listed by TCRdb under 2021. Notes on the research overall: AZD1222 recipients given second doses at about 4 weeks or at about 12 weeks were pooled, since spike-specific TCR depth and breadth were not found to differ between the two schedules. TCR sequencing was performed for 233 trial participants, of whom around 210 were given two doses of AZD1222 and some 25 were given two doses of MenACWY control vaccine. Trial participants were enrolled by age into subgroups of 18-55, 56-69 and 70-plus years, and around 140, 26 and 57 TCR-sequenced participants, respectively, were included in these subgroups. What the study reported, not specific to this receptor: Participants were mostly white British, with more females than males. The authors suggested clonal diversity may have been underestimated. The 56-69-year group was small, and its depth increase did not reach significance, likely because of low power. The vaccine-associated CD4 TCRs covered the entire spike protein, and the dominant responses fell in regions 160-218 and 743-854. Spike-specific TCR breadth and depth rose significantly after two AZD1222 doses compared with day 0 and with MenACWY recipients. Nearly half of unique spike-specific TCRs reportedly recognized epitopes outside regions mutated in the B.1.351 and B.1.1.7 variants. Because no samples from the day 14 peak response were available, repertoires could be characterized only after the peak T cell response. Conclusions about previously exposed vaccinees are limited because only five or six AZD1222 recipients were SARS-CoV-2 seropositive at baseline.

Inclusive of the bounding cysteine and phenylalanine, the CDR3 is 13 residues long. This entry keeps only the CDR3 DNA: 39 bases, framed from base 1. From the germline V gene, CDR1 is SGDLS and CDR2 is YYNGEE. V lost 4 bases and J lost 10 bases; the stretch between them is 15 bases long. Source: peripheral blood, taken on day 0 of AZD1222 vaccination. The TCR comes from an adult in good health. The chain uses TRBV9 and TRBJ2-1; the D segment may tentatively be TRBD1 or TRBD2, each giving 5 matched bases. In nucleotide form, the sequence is TGTGCCAGCAGCCACGGGGTGGGGCAAGAGCAGTTCTTC. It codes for CASSHGVGQEQFF.